In this sample, the clone carrying this TCR beta chain turned up once. The antigen is not known. Sequenced material consisted of expressed TCRB transcripts (all of the isolated RNA was reverse transcribed). Profiling relied on immunoSEQ multiplex PCR, and the TCRdb table lists in-frame clones only, not all of them. The profile shows 50,000 or so clones, 35% to 50% of them singletons. This sample was taken from a study of beta chain features in type 1 diabetes. Broader study findings: Patients with type 1 diabetes showed fewer VDJ junction insertions and more deletions. TCRB repertoires of naive, central memory and Treg cells appeared more similar among patients than among healthy donors. Moderate yet significant TCRB CDR3 shortening was seen in Type 1 diabetes patients in all four CD4+ subsets.

CDR1 and CDR2 from the germline V gene are SGHRS and YFSETQ. Between the trimmed V and J ends, which lost 0 bases and 2 bases, there was a span of 12 bases. This CDR3 spans 15 amino acids. The sample comprised Tregs from blood. This receptor was identified in a man aged 30 to 39 with type 1 diabetes. V usage is TRBV5-1 and J usage is TRBJ2-7; D is ambiguous. The CDR3 sequence: CASSLGLSATYEQYF. The CDR3 DNA follows: TGCGCCAGCAGCTTGGGTCTATCTGCAACCTACGAGCAGTACTTC.